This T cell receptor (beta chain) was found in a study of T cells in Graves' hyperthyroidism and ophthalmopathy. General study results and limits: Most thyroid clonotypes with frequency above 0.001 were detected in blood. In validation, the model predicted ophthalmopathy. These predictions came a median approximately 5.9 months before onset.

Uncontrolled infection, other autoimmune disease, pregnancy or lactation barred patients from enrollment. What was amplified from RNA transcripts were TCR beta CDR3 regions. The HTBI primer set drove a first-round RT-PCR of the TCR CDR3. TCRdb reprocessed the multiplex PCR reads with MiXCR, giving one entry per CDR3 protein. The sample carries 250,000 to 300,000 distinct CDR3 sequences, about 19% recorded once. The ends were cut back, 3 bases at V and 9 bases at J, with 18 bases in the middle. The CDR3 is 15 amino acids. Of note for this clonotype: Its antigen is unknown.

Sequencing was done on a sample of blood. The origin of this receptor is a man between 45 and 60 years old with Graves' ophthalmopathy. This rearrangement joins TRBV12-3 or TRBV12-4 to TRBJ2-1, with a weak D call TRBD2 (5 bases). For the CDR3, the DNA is TGTGCCAGCAGTTTGGCGACACTCTCCGAGGGTGAGCAGTTCTTC. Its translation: CASSLATLSEGEQFF.